The sequence of this T cell receptor beta chain was determined in a study of control samples from healthy donors and cancer patients. The CDR3 runs to 17 residues. Per germline, CDR1 MGHRA and CDR2 YSYEKL. V gave up 2 bases and J gave up 5 bases; unmatched junction bases: 14. Clones were read by immunoSEQ multiplex PCR, and TCRdb kept only the in-frame ones, dropping some. In the table there are tens of thousands of clones, roughly 84% of which are singletons. Sequences were obtained from blood. V gene TRBV4-1 combines with J gene TRBJ2-7, with TRBD1 matching 8 bases. This receptor was identified in a man in his fifties in good health. CDR3 protein: CASSQKATGGLTNEQYF. The CDR3 nucleotides are TGCGCCAGCAGCCAAAAAGCAACAGGGGGATTGACGAACGAGCAGTACTTC.